This is a list of T cell receptor beta chains from one sample in a study of human versus mouse CDR3 diversity and MHC coevolution. TCRdb keeps only in-frame clones here, not all; method: immunoSEQ multiplex PCR. The data hold around 77,000 clones, with roughly 90% observed a single time. Sequencing was done on a sample of naive CD4+ T cells from blood. These receptor sequences come from a person between 25 and 75 years old in good health. CDR3s include the opening cysteine and the closing phenylalanine or tryptophan. The D gene is left open where the match is weak. The size entry is marked missing in some rows and otherwise reads once, few, many or a size class.

d_call,clone_size,j_call,v_call,cdr3_nt,cdr3_aa
TRBD2,.,TRBJ2-5,TRBV10-1,TGCGCCAGCAGCGGGACTAGCGGGAGCGGGACCCAGTACTTC,CASSGTSGSGTQYF
.,.,TRBJ2-2,TRBV30,TGTGCTTCGCAGGAGGGGATCAACACCGGGGAGCTGTTTTTT,CASQEGINTGELFF
TRBD1,.,TRBJ1-1,TRBV7-9,TGTGCCAGCATAGGACAGGCGAACACTGAAGCTTTCTTT,CASIGQANTEAFF
.,.,TRBJ2-5,TRBV9,TGTGCCAGCAGCCGGGACACCGCTCAAGAGACCCAGTACTTC,CASSRDTAQETQYF
.,.,TRBJ1-1,TRBV6-5,TGTGCCAGCAGTGAAAGAGGAAGAGGTAAGGAAGCTTTCTTT,CASSERGRGKEAFF
.,.,TRBJ2-1,TRBV30,TGTGCCTGGTCAGGGAAAACCTCCTCCTACAATGAGCAGTTCTTC,CAWSGKTSSYNEQFF
.,.,TRBJ2-5,TRBV12-2,TGTGCAAGTCCCTCTCCTTGGCACCTGCAAGAGACCCAGTACTTC,CASPSPWHLQETQYF
TRBD2,.,TRBJ2-2,TRBV19,TGTGCCAGTAAACGCGGGGGGACGAACACCGGGGAGCTGTTTTTT,CASKRGGTNTGELFF
.,once,TRBJ1-2,TRBV5-6,TGTGCCAGCAGCTTGGCGGGTCCCCCCAACTATGGCTACACCTTC,CASSLAGPPNYGYTF
.,.,TRBJ1-1,TRBV4-1,TGCGCCAGCAGCCAAGCTTTTGAGGGGGGGTGGGGGACTGAAGCTTTCTTT,CASSQAFEGGWGTEAFF
TRBD1,once,TRBJ1-1,TRBV4-1,TGCGCCAGCACCCAAACAGGGGTGAACACTGAAGCTTTCTTT,CASTQTGVNTEAFF
.,.,TRBJ2-3,TRBV5-8,TGTGCCAGCGGGACTCCGGGTGCAGATACGCAGTATTTT,CASGTPGADTQYF
.,.,TRBJ2-2,TRBV27,TGTGCCAGCAGTTTTGCGGCGAACACCGGGGAGCTGTTTTTT,CASSFAANTGELFF
TRBD1,.,TRBJ2-2,TRBV5-1,TGCGCCAGCAGCTCTGTCCCGGGACAGGGGTCCGGGGAGCTGTTTTTT,CASSSVPGQGSGELFF
.,.,TRBJ1-3,TRBV11-2,TGTGCCAGCAGCTTATCCGGGTTTGGAAACACCATATATTTT,CASSLSGFGNTIYF
.,.,TRBJ2-7,TRBV29-1,TGCAGCGCCGAAGGATGGGGGGACGAGCAGTACTTC,CSAEGWGDEQYF
TRBD1,.,TRBJ2-7,TRBV5-1,TGCGCCAGCAGCTCGGAGACAGGGTCCTACGAGCAGTACTTC,CASSSETGSYEQYF
TRBD1,few,TRBJ1-3,TRBV4-1,TGCGCCAGCAGCCAAGGACAGGGAGAGGTTGGAAACACCATATATTTT,CASSQGQGEVGNTIYF
.,.,TRBJ1-1,TRBV19,TGTGCCAGTAGTAGGCTGTCGATGAACACTGAAGCTTTCTTT,CASSRLSMNTEAFF
.,.,TRBJ2-7,TRBV2,TGTGCCAGCAGCGACCAGGGTCGCTCCTCCTACGAGCAGTACTTC,CASSDQGRSSYEQYF
TRBD2,.,TRBJ2-7,TRBV29-1,TGCAGCGTTGGCAGGGCGGGGGACTCCTACGAGCAGTACTTC,CSVGRAGDSYEQYF
TRBD2,.,TRBJ2-4,TRBV4-1,TGCGCCAGCAGCCGCCCGACTAGCGGAAGCTCCAAAAACATTCAGTACTTC,CASSRPTSGSSKNIQYF
TRBD2,.,TRBJ2-1,TRBV5-1,TGCGCCAGCAGCTTTCAGACTAGCTCTGGGGACAATGAGCAGTTCTTC,CASSFQTSSGDNEQFF
.,.,TRBJ1-2,TRBV30,TGTGCCTGGAGTGGAGGGACATATCACATAGGCTACACCTTC,CAWSGGTYHIGYTF
.,.,TRBJ1-1,TRBV10-3,TGTGCCATCACAAGCAGTCGCGGGGGCACTGAAGCTTTCTTT,CAITSSRGGTEAFF
.,.,TRBJ1-1,TRBV7-9,TGTGCCAGCAGCTTAACTCAGGATAAGAAGTCTTTCTTT,CASSLTQDKKSFF
.,few,TRBJ1-3,TRBV7-2,TGTGCCAGCAGCTTAGCAGCAGGGACTGGAAACACCATATATTTT,CASSLAAGTGNTIYF
.,.,TRBJ2-7,TRBV11-2,TGTGCCAGCAGCTTACCAACCTACGAGCAGTACTTC,CASSLPTYEQYF
TRBD2,.,TRBJ2-5,TRBV14,TGTGCCAGCAGCCCTGTGCGAGCGGGGTTTCAAGAGACCCAGTACTTC,CASSPVRAGFQETQYF
TRBD2,.,TRBJ2-5,TRBV7-6,TGTGCCAGCAAAAAAAGGACTAGCGGGAGTTTACGGGGAGAGACCCAGTACTTC,CASKKRTSGSLRGETQYF
.,.,TRBJ1-6,TRBV28,TGTGCCAGCACCTCCCCTATCTCAACTTATAATTCACCCCTCCACTTT,CASTSPISTYNSPLHF
TRBD1,.,TRBJ2-1,TRBV7-2,TGTGCCAGCAGCTTGAGGGGGCCCTGGGATGAGCAGTTCTTC,CASSLRGPWDEQFF
TRBD2,.,TRBJ2-2,TRBV12-5,TGTGCTAGTGGTGCGAGCGGGAGGGGGAACACCGGGGAGCTGTTTTTT,CASGASGRGNTGELFF
.,.,TRBJ1-2,TRBV6-5,TGTGCCAGCGCTCGGGGGAATGGCTACACCTTC,CASARGNGYTF
.,.,TRBJ2-5,TRBV5-4,TGTGCCAGCAGCTATAACACGGGCGGGGAGACCCAGTACTTC,CASSYNTGGETQYF
TRBD1,.,TRBJ2-5,TRBV7-6,TGTGCCAGCAGCTTAATCCCCAGGGGGAATGGGGAGACCCAGTACTTC,CASSLIPRGNGETQYF
TRBD1,.,TRBJ1-1,TRBV7-2,TGTGCCAGCAGCTTACAGGGGGCATGGGTTAACACTGAAGCTTTCTTT,CASSLQGAWVNTEAFF
.,.,TRBJ1-4,TRBV5-1,TGCGCCAGCAGCTCTTCGGGGGAGGGAAAACTGTTTTTT,CASSSSGEGKLFF
TRBD1,.,TRBJ1-1,TRBV29-1,TGCAGCGTCAGGGGGTCGATGAATGAAGCTTTCTTT,CSVRGSMNEAFF
TRBD1,once,TRBJ2-1,TRBV27,TGTGCCAGCAGCCGACAGGGGGCTAACAGGGGGAATGAGCAGTTCTTC,CASSRQGANRGNEQFF
.,.,TRBJ1-6,TRBV5-1,TGCGCCAGCAGCCAACCTACAGGGAGCTCCTATAATTCACCCCTCCACTTT,CASSQPTGSSYNSPLHF